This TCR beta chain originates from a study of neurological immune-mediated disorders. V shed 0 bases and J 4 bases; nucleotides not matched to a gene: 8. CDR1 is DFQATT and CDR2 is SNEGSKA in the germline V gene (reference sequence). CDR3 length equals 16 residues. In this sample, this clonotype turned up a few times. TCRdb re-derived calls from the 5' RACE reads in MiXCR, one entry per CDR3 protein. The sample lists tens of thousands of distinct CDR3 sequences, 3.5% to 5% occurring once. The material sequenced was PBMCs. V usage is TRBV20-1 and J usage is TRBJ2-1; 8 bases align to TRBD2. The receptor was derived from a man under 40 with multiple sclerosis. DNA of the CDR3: TGCAGTGCTAGAGATCCAAGCGGGGGCAAATACAATGAGCAGTTCTTC. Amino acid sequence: CSARDPSGGKYNEQFF.